This T cell receptor beta chain was recorded in a study of post-analysis software for immune sequencing data. Unique-molecular-identifier-tagged TCR beta cDNA libraries were used. A single record per CDR3 protein comes from TCRdb applying MiXCR to the PCR reads. The table records approximately 770,000 distinct CDR3 sequences, just over 45% of them present only once. Whole-study findings and limits: By F measure, samples from a shared preparation batch strongly co-clustered.

Concerning this clonotype itself: Its antigen is unknown.

The receptor comes from a girl between 10 and 17 years old with multiple sclerosis. Sequencing was done on a sample of blood.

Here the CDR3 DNA reads TGTGCCAGCGAGGGGGCGGGAGGTCGTTACGAGCAGTACTTC. Residues: CASEGAGGRYEQYF. The chain couples TRBV27 to TRBJ2-7; D might be TRBD2 (8 bases). The CDR3 has 14 amino acids. The V and J ends lost 8 bases and 4 bases respectively, with 18 bases between them. Germline loops: CDR1 MNHEY, CDR2 SMNVEV (reference sequence).